This T cell receptor beta chain came from a study of beta chain features in type 1 diabetes. General observations from the study: Patients with type 1 diabetes carried fewer insertions and had more deletions at their VDJ junctions. TCRB repertoires of naive, central memory and Treg cells appeared more similar among patients than among healthy donors.

Looked up from germline, CDR1 is KGHSH and CDR2 is LQKENI. The CDR3 runs 12 residues. V dropped 3 bases and J dropped 6 bases, with 7 bases sitting between them. Reverse transcribing all isolated RNA meant expressed TCRB transcripts were sequenced. Here immunoSEQ multiplex PCR was the method, and the copy in TCRdb shows in-frame clones only, minus some. This repertoire shows 600,000 to 650,000 clones, less than 20% found once; its top ten account for under 0.095%. About this clone itself: Its antigen is undetermined.

The authors took one heparinised blood draw, averaging about 116 mL, from each donor. The chain couples TRBV18 to TRBJ2-3; no reliable D call. The source material was naive CD4+ T cells from blood. The receptor's source is a man between 18 and 35 years old in good health. The CDR3 is CASSPDRDTQYF. CDR3 bases: TGTGCCAGCTCACCCGACCGGGATACGCAGTATTTT.